The rows below give T cell receptor beta chains drawn from one sample of a study of cytomegalovirus exposure and HLA in healthy donors. Profiling relied on immunoSEQ multiplex PCR, and the TCRdb table lists in-frame clones only, not all of them. The sample yields about 110,000 clones, more than 90% seen once. Source material: PBMCs. These receptor sequences come from a young woman in good health and CMV-seronegative. Both conserved end residues are part of each CDR3. The D gene is left open where the match is weak. The size of a clone is reported for some rows only, either as once, few or many, or as a class for expanded clones.

d_call,j_call,v_call,clone_size,cdr3_nt,cdr3_aa
NA,TRBJ1-6,TRBV19,NA,TGTGCCAGTAGTATAAGGGGTAATAATTCACCCCTCCACTTT,CASSIRGNNSPLHF
TRBD2,TRBJ2-7,TRBV5-1,NA,TGCGCCAGCAGCGAGCCGGGGGGGGTACACGAGCAGTACTTC,CASSEPGGVHEQYF
NA,TRBJ1-1,TRBV19,NA,TGTGCCAGTAGTATAGCCGTGGGGGCCCCTGAAGCTTTCTTT,CASSIAVGAPEAFF
NA,TRBJ2-1,TRBV2,few,TGTGCCAGCAGTGATGCGGGGTCCCGCTACAATGAGCAGTTCTTC,CASSDAGSRYNEQFF
TRBD1,TRBJ2-5,TRBV28,NA,TGTGCCAGCAGTTTGTGGACAGGGCAAGAGACCCAGTACTTC,CASSLWTGQETQYF
NA,TRBJ1-2,TRBV20-1,NA,TGCAGCGCCGGGGGGAGCTACACCTTC,CSAGGSYTF
NA,TRBJ1-5,TRBV28,NA,TGTGCCAGCAGTTTAGGGGCGGGGCGGGCCGGTCAGCCCCAGCATTTT,CASSLGAGRAGQPQHF
NA,TRBJ1-2,TRBV19,NA,TGTGCCAGTAAATCCGGCAAGGGGGTTTTCTATGGCTACACCTTC,CASKSGKGVFYGYTF
NA,TRBJ1-6,TRBV4-1,NA,TGCGCCAGCAGCCAACCAGGTAGTAGGAATTCACCCCTCCACTTT,CASSQPGSRNSPLHF
TRBD2,TRBJ2-1,TRBV6-5,NA,TGTGCCAGCAGTCCCGGGACTAGGGATGAGCAGTTCTTC,CASSPGTRDEQFF
NA,TRBJ1-4,TRBV28,NA,TGTGCCAGCAGTTTACTAGGAGCAACTAATGAAAAACTGTTTTTT,CASSLLGATNEKLFF
NA,TRBJ2-7,TRBV18,NA,TGTGCCAGCTCCCCCGACAGATACGAGCAGTACTTC,CASSPDRYEQYF
TRBD1,TRBJ2-2,TRBV28,NA,TGTGCCAGCAGCTCCGGGACAGCTAACACCGGGGAGCTGTTTTTT,CASSSGTANTGELFF
NA,TRBJ1-1,TRBV4-2,NA,TGTGCCAGCAGCCAAGAGAGGGGGGGTCGCCGCTCTGAAGCTTTCTTT,CASSQERGGRRSEAFF
NA,TRBJ1-1,TRBV18,NA,TGTGCCAGCTCACCAGCGAGACAAGTGAACACTGAAGCTTTCTTT,CASSPARQVNTEAFF
TRBD2,TRBJ2-1,TRBV5-6,NA,TGTGCCAGCATCCTGATCACCAGCGGGGAAACCTATGAGCAGTTCTTC,CASILITSGETYEQFF
TRBD1,TRBJ1-5,TRBV2,NA,TGTGCCAGCAGTGAAGAACAGGGGGGGGAACAGCCCCAGCATTTT,CASSEEQGGEQPQHF
NA,TRBJ2-7,TRBV6-1,NA,TGTGCCAGCAGTGAAGATCGGTCGGTGAGCCCCTTGGCCTACGAGCAGTACTTC,CASSEDRSVSPLAYEQYF
NA,TRBJ2-6,TRBV15,NA,TGTGCCACCAGCAGAGAAACGGGTGGGGCCAACGTCCTGACTTTC,CATSRETGGANVLTF
NA,TRBJ1-1,TRBV5-6,once,TGTGCCAGCAGCTTGGGTGGGGAGATGAACACTGAAGCTTTCTTT,CASSLGGEMNTEAFF
TRBD1,TRBJ1-6,TRBV7-3,NA,TGTGCCAGCAGTAAAACAGGGGATTCGGTTTCACCCCTCCACTTT,CASSKTGDSVSPLHF
NA,TRBJ2-3,TRBV4-1,NA,TGCGCCAGCAGCCAATCGCTGCTAGCCTCGGGAGATACGCAGTATTTT,CASSQSLLASGDTQYF
NA,TRBJ1-2,TRBV21-1,NA,TGTGCCAGCAGCAAACTTGGCAGGGCGCACTATGGCTACACCTTC,CASSKLGRAHYGYTF
TRBD2,TRBJ2-1,TRBV5-4,NA,TGTGCCAGCAGCTGGACTAGCGGGGTGTCCAATGAGCAGTTCTTC,CASSWTSGVSNEQFF
TRBD1,TRBJ1-6,TRBV5-4,NA,TGTGCCAGCAGCTTGAGCAGGGGGCTGGAGTCACCCCTCCACTTT,CASSLSRGLESPLHF
TRBD2,TRBJ2-7,TRBV4-2,NA,TGTGCCAGCAGCCAAGAGGGGGGGATCCACGAGCAGTACTTC,CASSQEGGIHEQYF
NA,TRBJ1-5,TRBV27,once,TGTGCCAGCAGTTTTGGTGGTAATCGGCAGCCCCAGCATTTT,CASSFGGNRQPQHF
NA,TRBJ1-6,TRBV2,NA,TGTGCCAGCAGTGTAGAGGATAATTCACCCCTCCACTTT,CASSVEDNSPLHF
NA,TRBJ2-7,TRBV29-1,NA,TGCAGCGTTGACTCGCCCAATAGCTCCTACGAGCAGTACTTC,CSVDSPNSSYEQYF
NA,TRBJ2-7,TRBV21-1,NA,TGTGCCAGCATCAGGACTCTAAGCTCCTACGAGCAGTACTTC,CASIRTLSSYEQYF
TRBD1,TRBJ1-1,TRBV7-2,NA,TGTGCCAGCAGGACAGGGGGGACTGAAGCTTTCTTT,CASRTGGTEAFF
TRBD1,TRBJ2-7,TRBV28,NA,TGTGCCAGCAGCCCTGGGACAGGGGGCCCCTACGAGCAGTACTTC,CASSPGTGGPYEQYF
NA,TRBJ1-2,TRBV2,once,TGTGCCAGCAGCGGTGGGGCCATCTATGGCTACACCTTC,CASSGGAIYGYTF
NA,TRBJ1-6,TRBV19,NA,TGTGCCAGTAGTACAGGGTTTACTTCACCCCTCCACTTT,CASSTGFTSPLHF
NA,TRBJ1-5,TRBV2,NA,TGTGCCAGCAGTGTCCAACAGGGACAGCCCCAGCATTTT,CASSVQQGQPQHF
NA,TRBJ1-4,TRBV6-5,NA,TGTGCCAGCAGTTGGACAACAACTAATGAAAAACTGTTTTTT,CASSWTTTNEKLFF
NA,TRBJ1-2,TRBV18,NA,TGTGCCAGCTCACCTACCGGCCGAGAGGGCAACTATGGCTACACCTTC,CASSPTGREGNYGYTF
NA,TRBJ2-5,TRBV5-1,once,TGCGCCAGCAGCTTGGTTACGGTTGGCGGGGAGACCCAGTACTTC,CASSLVTVGGETQYF
NA,TRBJ1-3,TRBV7-6,NA,TGTGCCAGCAGCTTTGGCAGAAGCTCTGGAAACACCATATATTTT,CASSFGRSSGNTIYF
NA,TRBJ2-5,TRBV7-6,NA,TGTGCCAGCAGCAATACCGCCCATAGGACCCAGTACTTC,CASSNTAHRTQYF
NA,TRBJ2-1,TRBV29-1,NA,TGCAGCGTTCCGGGACAAATTAGAGACAATGAGCAGTTCTTC,CSVPGQIRDNEQFF
TRBD2,TRBJ2-7,TRBV5-1,NA,TGCGCCAGCAGTCATCTAGCGGGGACCGCCTACGAGCAGTACTTC,CASSHLAGTAYEQYF
TRBD2,TRBJ2-1,TRBV7-2,NA,TGTGCCAGCAGCTTAGGCATCTGGCGGGGGGGAACCAATGAGCAGTTCTTC,CASSLGIWRGGTNEQFF
TRBD1,TRBJ2-2,TRBV5-6,NA,TGTGCCAGCAGCTTGAGGGTTACAGGGGGCCCTAGCGGGGAGCTGTTTTTT,CASSLRVTGGPSGELFF
NA,TRBJ2-2,TRBV30,NA,TGTGCCTGGGGAGACAGTAACACCGGGGAGCTGTTTTTT,CAWGDSNTGELFF
NA,TRBJ1-1,TRBV7-2,NA,TGTGCCAGCAGCGCAACGGTGGAAGCTTTCTTT,CASSATVEAFF
NA,TRBJ1-6,TRBV21-1,NA,TGTGCCAGCAGCAAAGCTCAGGGACAGAGCTCCTATAATTCACCCCTCCACTTT,CASSKAQGQSSYNSPLHF
TRBD1,TRBJ1-2,TRBV6-5,NA,TGTGCCAGCAGCACCGACAGGAGGGGGCTCTATGGCTACACCTTC,CASSTDRRGLYGYTF
NA,TRBJ1-2,TRBV4-1,NA,TGCGCCAGCAGCCAAGGCAGGGGTGGATATGGCTACACCTTC,CASSQGRGGYGYTF